Listed here are 6 T cell receptor beta chains from one sample, sequenced in a study of T-cell reconstitution after alpha-beta-depleted transplantation in children. Preparation of the TCRbeta library was carried out with unique molecular identifiers. Via MiXCR, TCRdb re-called the PCR reads, giving one row per CDR3 protein. Of some 490,000 distinct CDR3 sequences listed, around 12% are singletons. The material sequenced was PBMCs from the stem cell graft donor, taken from the stem cell graft. These receptors originate from a human donor who donated a stem cell graft to a child with combined immunodeficiency.

The chain is built from TRBV4-3 and TRBJ1-5; D ambiguous. Germline V gene sequence: CDR1 LGHNA, CDR2 YSLEER. Trimming stripped 0 bases from V and 3 bases from J, with 9 bases between. The CDR3 has 15 residues. CDR3 coding DNA: TGCGCCAGCAGCCAAGAGAGACACAACAATCAGCCCCAGCATTTT. Encoded protein: CASSQERHNNQPQHF.

This clonotype was detected only a few times. The V call is TRBV12-3 or TRBV12-4, the J call TRBJ1-1; 7 bases map to TRBD1. V lost 5 bases, J lost 8 bases, and 14 bases stayed unmatched. The CDR3 extends over 15 amino acids. CDR3: CASSTPDRASTEAFF. In DNA form, the CDR3 reads TGTGCCAGCAGTACCCCCGACAGGGCATCTACGGAAGCTTTCTTT.

This clonotype has a count of ten or more. This sequence joins TRBV20-1 and TRBJ2-3; D remains unclear. Trimming shortened V by 2 bases and J by 2 bases, and 11 bases separated the two germline ends. The V gene's germline CDR1 is DFQATT and CDR2 SNEGSKA (reference sequence). The CDR3 length is 14 residues. Here the CDR3 DNA reads TGCAGTGCTAGAATGATCCGTTACACAGATACGCAGTATTTT. This translates into CSARMIRYTDTQYF.

The rearrangement joins TRBV5-6 to TRBJ2-1; D gene uncertain. Trimming took off 4 bases at V and 0 bases at J, with 8 bases between the two ends. This CDR3 has 14 amino acids. CDR1 and CDR2 (germline): SGHDT, YYEEEE. DNA of the CDR3: TGTGCCAGCAGCGATAGCATCTCCTACAATGAGCAGTTCTTC. It yields the protein CASSDSISYNEQFF.

Only a few counts were recorded for this clonotype. The V gene is TRBV7-9, the J gene TRBJ2-1; D is unresolved. Germline lookup yields CDR1 SEHNR and CDR2 FQNEAQ (reference sequence). CDR3 length equals 15 residues. Trimming removed 4 bases at V and 2 bases at J, with 12 bases between. The CDR3 here is CASSSRATPYNEQFF. In nucleotides, the CDR3 is TGTGCCAGCAGCTCCCGCGCGACCCCCTACAATGAGCAGTTCTTC.

This clonotype was detected ten times or more. The J gene is TRBJ2-2, the V gene TRBV12-3 or TRBV12-4; D possibly corresponds to TRBD2 (6 bases). The ends were cut back, 3 bases at V and 9 bases at J, with 11 bases in the middle. There are 13 residues in the CDR3. Written as DNA, the CDR3 is TGTGCCAGCAGTTTTAGCGGACACTGGGAGCTGTTTTTT. This sequence encodes CASSFSGHWELFF.